These 30 T cell receptor beta chains originate from one sample sequenced in a study of shared clonotypes between healthy human individuals. Naive CD8 cells, CD45RO-negative and positively selected for CCR7, excluded terminally differentiated effector memory CD45RA+ cells. Measured with immunoSEQ multiplex PCR; TCRdb has only the in-frame clones, and not every one. The sample contains around 560,000 clones, around 95% of which appear only once. The sample taken for sequencing was naive CD8+ T cells sorted from blood. The receptors were sampled from a woman in her 30s in good health.

This chain joins TRBV19 and TRBJ2-1; 8 nucleotides agree with TRBD2. The CDR3 sequence is 15 residues long. The germline gives CDR1 LNHDA, CDR2 SQIVND (reference sequence). V lost 0 bases, J lost 3 bases, and 1 base stayed unmatched. This CDR3 reads CASSIEAGGYNEQFF. CDR3 nucleotide sequence: TGTGCCAGTAGTATAGAGGCGGGAGGCTACAATGAGCAGTTCTTC.

This rearrangement joins TRBV18 to TRBJ1-2; D is possibly TRBD1 (6 bases). Looked up from germline, CDR1 is KGHSH and CDR2 is LQKENI. The CDR3 runs to 16 residues. The V and J ends lost 3 bases and 0 bases respectively, with 14 bases between them. The CDR3 sequence is CASSPRGGLANYGYTF. DNA for the CDR3: TGTGCCAGCTCACCTCGAGGGGGTCTAGCTAACTATGGCTACACCTTC.

This chain uses TRBV19 with TRBJ1-2, with a weak D call TRBD1 (6 bases). The CDR3 extends over 14 amino acids. The V gene lost 3 bases and the J gene lost 3 bases, with 11 bases spanning the gap. CDR1 LNHDA and CDR2 SQIVND come from the germline V gene (reference sequence). Here the CDR3 DNA reads TGTGCCAGTAGTATCGACGGGGGCTACTATGGCTACACCTTC. It yields the protein CASSIDGGYYGYTF.

The rearrangement joins TRBV18 to TRBJ2-7; D gene unclear. Trimming cost V 5 bases and J 2 bases, with 10 bases left between them. Per germline, CDR1 KGHSH and CDR2 LQKENI. CDR3 length: 13 amino acids. Here the CDR3 DNA reads TGTGCCAGCTCAGCCGACGAGGCCTACGAGCAGTACTTC. Translated, it gives CASSADEAYEQYF.

The chain uses TRBV19 and TRBJ2-7, with TRBD2 identical over 9 bases. Unmatched junction bases numbered 4, after V lost 5 bases and J lost 2 bases. The CDR3 has 14 amino acids. Germline CDR1 and CDR2: LNHDA and SQIVND (reference sequence). CDR3 loop: CASSSASGTYEQYF. Written as DNA, the CDR3 is TGTGCCAGTAGTTCAGCTAGCGGGACCTACGAGCAGTACTTC.

The chain joins TRBV23-1 to TRBJ2-7; no definite D call. TRBV23-1 is identified as an open reading frame with a role that is uncertain. CDR3 length: 11 amino acids. The V gene lost 3 bases and the J gene lost 3 bases, with 3 bases spanning the gap. The CDR3: CASSQIYEQYF. The CDR3 DNA reads as TGCGCCAGCAGTCAGATCTACGAGCAGTACTTC.

This chain joins TRBV6-1 and TRBJ2-7; D possibly corresponds to TRBD2 (7 bases). V was clipped by 11 bases and J by 2 bases, with 16 bases between them. The CDR3 runs to 13 residues. The germline V gene encodes CDR1 MNHNS and CDR2 SASEGT. The CDR3 sequence: CAGGARGTYEQYF. The CDR3 nucleotides read TGTGCCGGGGGGGCCCGGGGTACCTACGAGCAGTACTTC.

Only one count was recorded for this clone. Its ends do not fully match the called genes, so a read error is possible. This rearrangement joins TRBV7-9 to TRBJ2-5, with 11 bases that match TRBD2. The CDR3 is 17 residues long. Germline assignment: CDR1 SEHNR and CDR2 FQNEAQ (reference sequence). In nucleotides, the CDR3 is TGTGCCAGCAGCTCCTCGGGGACTAGCGGTTTTCGGCGTCCGTTTGACTTC. This codes for CASSSSGTSGFRRPFDF.

The chain links TRBV7-6 to TRBJ1-6; 9 bases map to TRBD1. Germline CDR1 SGHVS, CDR2 FNYEAQ. The CDR3 length is 14 residues. Losses at the gene ends were 4 bases for V and 9 bases for J; bases not matched to a gene: 4. The CDR3 sequence: CASSSTGGSSPLHF. In DNA, the CDR3 is TGTGCCAGCAGCTCCACAGGGGGCTCTTCACCCCTCCACTTT.

This chain uses TRBV5-6 with TRBJ2-5; unclear D gene. CDR1 is SGHDT and CDR2 is YYEEEE in the germline V gene. The V end lost 1 base, the J end lost 4 bases, and 20 bases lay between the germline ends. The CDR3 is 17 amino acids. CDR3 protein: CASSLLVADPQVETQYF. The CDR3 nucleotides are TGTGCCAGCAGCTTGTTGGTCGCAGACCCCCAAGTAGAGACCCAGTACTTC.

This chain joins TRBV27 and TRBJ2-7, with 13 bases lining up with TRBD2. The CDR3 has 15 residues. CDR1 and CDR2 (germline): MNHEY, SMNVEV (reference sequence). V was pared by 4 bases and J by 6 bases, with 6 bases of the junction left unmatched. The CDR3 DNA reads as TGTGCCAGCAGTTCCTGGACTAGCGGGAGTTCCGAGCAGTACTTC. Residues: CASSSWTSGSSEQYF.

The rearrangement joins TRBV19 to TRBJ2-7; D possibly matches TRBD1 or TRBD2 (6 bases each). Germline CDR1 reads LNHDA; CDR2 reads SQIVND (reference sequence). CDR3 length: 14 amino acids. The V end was cut by 5 bases, the J end by 2 bases, with 13 bases between. CDR3 sequence reads: CASSFGGTTYEQYF. CDR3 in DNA: TGTGCCAGTAGTTTTGGCGGGACAACCTACGAGCAGTACTTC.

The V gene is TRBV2, the J gene TRBJ2-1, with a possible D match to TRBD1 (5 bases). The CDR3 is 16 amino acids. Between the trimmed V and J ends, which lost 7 bases and 0 bases, there was a span of 16 bases. Germline assignment: CDR1 SNHLY and CDR2 FYNNEI. CDR3 sequence (DNA): TGTGCCAGCACCGAAGGGGCCCCTAGCTCCTACAATGAGCAGTTCTTC. Its protein is CASTEGAPSSYNEQFF.

The chain links TRBV2 to TRBJ1-1, with D maybe TRBD1 (5 bases). V was cut by 6 bases and J by 7 bases, with 12 bases left in between. The CDR3 spans 12 residues. Germline V CDR1 and CDR2: SNHLY, FYNNEI. The CDR3 DNA reads TGTGCCAGCAGCGCAGGGAGGAGTGAAGCTTTCTTT. This encodes CASSAGRSEAFF.

The V gene is TRBV29-1, the J gene TRBJ1-1; TRBD1 agrees at 7 bases. The CDR3 consists of 16 residues. Looked up from germline, CDR1 is SQVTM and CDR2 is ANQGSEA. Trimming at V came to 0 bases and at J to 5 bases, leaving 12 bases not matched to a gene. The CDR3 loop reads CSVEDNLGQEQTEAFF. DNA of the CDR3: TGCAGCGTTGAAGATAACTTAGGACAGGAGCAAACTGAAGCTTTCTTT.

This clone was counted a single time. The CDR3 region is CASSPRLDIQYF. The CDR3 coding sequence is TGTGCCAGCAGCCCTAGGCTTGACATTCAGTACTTC. The gene calls are TRBV28 and TRBJ2-4; D not resolved. The CDR3 extends over 12 amino acids. The germline gives CDR1 MDHEN, CDR2 SYDVKM. The V gene lost 6 bases and the J gene lost 8 bases, with 11 bases spanning the gap.

The chain carries TRBV5-8 and TRBJ1-1; D is ambiguous. This CDR3 has 17 residues. Germline V CDR1 and CDR2: SGHTS, YDEGEE. With 0 bases removed from V and 0 bases from J, the gap between germline ends came to 15 bases. The DNA of the CDR3 is TGTGCCAGCAGCTTGGTAGGCGGATGGGCTATGAACACTGAAGCTTTCTTT. It specifies CASSLVGGWAMNTEAFF. Drawing the rest from reference TRBV5-8 and TRBJ1-1, the complete variable domain is EAGVTQSPTHLIKTRGQQATLRCSPISGHTSVYWYQQALGLGLQFLLWYDEGEERNRGNFPPRFSGRQFPNYSSELNVNALELEDSALYLCASSLVGGWAMNTEAFFGQGTRLTVV.

CDR3: CASSLTYPPGTNEKLFF. The CDR3 DNA follows: TGTGCCAGCAGTTTAACATACCCTCCGGGTACTAATGAAAAACTGTTTTTT. This chain uses TRBV28 with TRBJ1-4; D unclear. V was pared by 2 bases and J by 2 bases, with 15 bases between. Germline-derived CDR1 and CDR2 are MDHEN and SYDVKM. The CDR3 contains 17 residues.

A single count supports this clone. The V gene is TRBV15, the J gene TRBJ2-7; D is possibly TRBD1 or TRBD2 (5 bases each). Germline CDR1 is LNHNV and CDR2 is YYDKDF (reference sequence). V lost 1 base, J lost 4 bases, and 11 bases lay in between. This CDR3 has 14 residues. The DNA of the CDR3 is TGTGCCACCAGCAGAGTTACGGGGCAATACGAGCAGTACTTC. It translates to CATSRVTGQYEQYF.

This clone was recorded only once. This chain uses TRBV5-8 with TRBJ2-7, with a possible D match to TRBD2 (6 bases). Germline CDR1 reads SGHTS; CDR2 reads YDEGEE. CDR3 size: 12 residues. V lost 0 bases, J lost 9 bases, and 10 bases lay in between. The CDR3 DNA reads TGTGCCAGCAGCTTGGATTGGGGAGGGCAGTACTTC. Translating it yields CASSLDWGGQYF.

This chain connects TRBV5-1 to TRBJ2-5; either TRBD1 or TRBD2 may fit D (5 bases each). The CDR3 runs 16 residues. Trimming removed 0 bases from V and 5 bases from J, with 17 bases in between. In germline, CDR1 is SGHRS, CDR2 YFSETQ. CDR3 protein: CASSLAVGGEYETQYF. For the CDR3, the DNA is TGCGCCAGCAGCTTGGCCGTTGGGGGAGAGTACGAGACCCAGTACTTC.

This sequence joins TRBV28 and TRBJ2-1; D might be TRBD1 or TRBD2, each matching 6 bases. Deletions cut 3 bases from V and 7 bases from J, with 16 bases between. CDR3 length: 15 residues. Germline assignment: CDR1 MDHEN and CDR2 SYDVKM. CDR3 in DNA: TGTGCCAGCAGTTTCCCTCCCGGGGGCAGGAATGAGCAGTTCTTC. It translates to CASSFPPGGRNEQFF.

V and J are TRBV4-1 and TRBJ2-2; D remains ambiguous. The CDR3 runs 13 residues. V was shortened by 0 bases and J by 3 bases, with 2 bases between the two germline ends. Germline-derived CDR1 and CDR2 are MGHRA and YSYEKL. CDR3 protein: CASSQEYTGELFF. The CDR3 DNA reads as TGCGCCAGCAGCCAAGAATACACCGGGGAGCTGTTTTTT.

This chain uses TRBV2 with TRBJ2-7; TRBD1 matches at 8 bases. After removal of 2 bases from V and 3 bases from J, the junction contained 9 bases not matched to a gene. Germline CDR1 reads SNHLY; CDR2 reads FYNNEI. CDR3 length: 16 residues. The CDR3 DNA sequence: TGTGCCAGCAGTGAACTACTGACAGGGGCAGGCTACGAGCAGTACTTC. Translating it yields CASSELLTGAGYEQYF.

The V call is TRBV7-6, the J call TRBJ2-3; no definite D call. This CDR3 region has 12 residues. Looked up from germline, CDR1 is SGHVS and CDR2 is FNYEAQ. Trimming left V 1 base short and J 5 bases short, with 4 bases between. CDR3: CASSLGEDTQYF. CDR3 DNA sequence: TGTGCCAGCAGCTTAGGGGAAGATACGCAGTATTTT. Combining the CDR3 with reference TRBV7-6 and TRBJ2-3 gives the whole variable domain GAGVSQSPRYKVTKRGQDVALRCDPISGHVSLYWYRQALGQGPEFLTYFNYEAQQDKSGLPNDRFSAERPEGSISTLTIQRTEQRDSAMYRCASSLGEDTQYFGPGTRLTVL.

The V gene is TRBV27, the J gene TRBJ2-3; D unclear. Germline V CDR1 and CDR2: MNHEY, SMNVEV (reference sequence). The ends were cut back, 5 bases at V and 5 bases at J, with 17 bases in the middle. The length of the CDR3 is 15 residues. CDR3 DNA: TGTGCCAGCAGTCCTCTCATCACGATAGGAGATACGCAGTATTTT. This codes for CASSPLITIGDTQYF.

The chain couples TRBV7-9 to TRBJ2-3; weak D call: TRBD2 (6 bases). V dropped 2 bases and J dropped 6 bases, with 12 bases sitting between them. Germline CDR1 reads SEHNR; CDR2 reads FQNEAQ (reference sequence). This CDR3 is built from 14 residues. The CDR3 sequence: CASSLLGGGDTQYF. The CDR3 nucleotides read TGTGCCAGCAGCTTATTGGGGGGTGGTGATACGCAGTATTTT.

This rearrangement joins TRBV27 to TRBJ2-7, with D maybe TRBD2 (6 bases). Between the trimmed V and J ends, which lost 9 bases and 4 bases, there was a span of 16 bases. The germline gives CDR1 MNHEY, CDR2 SMNVEV (reference sequence). The length of the CDR3 is 13 residues. This chain's CDR3 is CASSLGLWYEQYF. In DNA form, the CDR3 reads TGTGCCAGTTCCTTGGGACTTTGGTACGAGCAGTACTTC.

The V and J genes are TRBV7-9 and TRBJ2-1, with 9 bases aligning to TRBD2. CDR1 is SEHNR and CDR2 is FQNEAQ in the germline V gene (reference sequence). The length of the CDR3 is 13 residues. V was pared by 6 bases and J by 9 bases, with 6 bases of the junction left unmatched. CDR3 in amino acids: CASSRTSVIEQFF. In nucleotides, the CDR3 is TGTGCCAGCAGTCGGACTAGCGTCATTGAGCAGTTCTTC. The full variable domain, its missing parts supplied by reference TRBV7-9 and TRBJ2-1, is DTGVSQNPRHKITKRGQNVTFRCDPISEHNRLYWYRQTLGQGPEFLTYFQNEAQLEKSRLLSDRFSAERPKGSFSTLEIQRTEQGDSAMYLCASSRTSVIEQFFGPGTRLTVL.

This clone was detected once. CDR3 amino acids: CASSKGATNEKLFF. CDR3 DNA: TGTGCCAGCAGCAAGGGTGCTACTAATGAAAAACTGTTTTTT. V gene TRBV28 combines with J gene TRBJ1-4, with unresolved D. CDR3 size: 14 residues. CDR1 MDHEN and CDR2 SYDVKM come from the germline V gene. Trimming cost V 6 bases and J 2 bases, with 10 bases left between them.